This T cell receptor (beta chain) was recovered during a study of naive and memory T cell subsets. This clonotype was picked up a small number of times. V dropped 4 bases and J dropped 2 bases, with 14 bases sitting between them. The CDR3 extends over 15 amino acids. CDR1 and CDR2 from the germline V gene are MGHRA and YSYEKL. TCR cDNA received a 3' ligated oligonucleotide that carried a UMI. Amplification of ligated cDNA took four PCR rounds with SP2 and nested alpha and beta constant primers. One entry per CDR3 protein results from TCRdb running MiXCR on the 5' RACE reads. The sample yields some 60,000 distinct CDR3 sequences, 8% seen once.

The sequence was collected from a female donor in good health. V usage is TRBV4-1 and J usage is TRBJ1-1; D is perhaps TRBD1 (6 bases). The CDR3 nucleotides read TGCGCCAGCAGCCCCGGAACAGGGATAAACACTGAAGCTTTCTTT. This sequence encodes CASSPGTGINTEAFF.